This T cell receptor beta chain stems from a study of radiotherapy plus CTLA-4 blockade in lung cancer (dated by TCRdb to the late 2010s). As for the study more broadly: Objective responses occurred in 18% of enrolled patients, and approximately 34% achieved disease control. Study-level results and caveats: After treatment with radiotherapy and ipilimumab, TCR clones that came from tumors expanded in the peripheral blood. The strongest predictors of response, as reported, were early dynamic changes in blood T cell clones along with a rise in serum interferon-beta after radiation.

Library creation used the immunoSEQ multiplex PCR assay. TCRdb provides this immuneACCESS table in a form limited to in-frame rearrangements. Some clones are lacking; in checked studies, under half of them reflect an unresolved V gene, and why the rest are absent is not known. The sample data list tens of thousands of clones, and 83% of these were observed just once. In total, the top ten clones hold 0.65% to 0.9% of the sample. The cysteine opens and the phenylalanine closes a CDR3 of 15 amino acids. The kept DNA is CDR3 alone, 45 bases in frame from the first base. The germline ends are 18 bases apart after V is trimmed by 5 bases and J by 3 bases. In the germline V gene (reference sequence), CDR1 corresponds to SGHKS and CDR2 to YYEKEE. Worth noting for this clone: Its antigen is unknown. No base quality values were provided; no much bigger clone lies one nucleotide off.

Focal radiation therapy combined with CTLA-4 blockade (ipilimumab) was tested in patients with chemo-refractory metastatic non-small-cell lung cancer. The chain uses TRBV5-5 and TRBJ2-7; the D region possibly corresponds to TRBD2 (6 bases align). This receptor was obtained from a human donor with non-small cell lung cancer who had stable disease on radiotherapy plus ipilimumab. The material sequenced was peripheral blood, taken from a patient treated with radiotherapy plus ipilimumab. The CDR3 has the sequence CASSLASPPNYEQYF. DNA sequence: TGTGCCAGCAGTCTAGCGTCTCCACCCAACTACGAGCAGTACTTC. Where the CDR3 stops, the reference TRBV5-5 and TRBJ2-7 genes take over; the full variable domain is DAGVTQSPTHLIKTRGQQVTLRCSPISGHKSVSWYQQVLGQGPQFIFQYYEKEERGRGNFPDRFSARQFPNYSSELNVNALLLGDSALYLCASSLASPPNYEQYFGPGTRLTVT.